The T cell receptor (beta chain) under discussion was sequenced for a study of beta chain features in type 1 diabetes. Reverse transcribing all isolated RNA meant expressed TCRB transcripts were sequenced. Some clones are missing from TCRdb's copy, which holds only in-frame ones; the method was immunoSEQ multiplex PCR. The data show about 620,000 clones, 15% to 19% seen once. Sample: naive CD4+ T cells from blood. The TCR sequence derives from a man younger than 30 in good health.

DNA of the CDR3: TGTGCCAGCAGCTTACTTTCCGGGTTGGTCTACGAGCAGTACTTC. It encodes CASSLLSGLVYEQYF. The chain joins TRBV7-9 to TRBJ2-7; D is unresolved. Germline CDR1 SEHNR, CDR2 FQNEAQ (reference sequence). There are 15 residues in the CDR3. Trimming shortened V by 2 bases and J by 3 bases, and 14 bases separated the two germline ends.